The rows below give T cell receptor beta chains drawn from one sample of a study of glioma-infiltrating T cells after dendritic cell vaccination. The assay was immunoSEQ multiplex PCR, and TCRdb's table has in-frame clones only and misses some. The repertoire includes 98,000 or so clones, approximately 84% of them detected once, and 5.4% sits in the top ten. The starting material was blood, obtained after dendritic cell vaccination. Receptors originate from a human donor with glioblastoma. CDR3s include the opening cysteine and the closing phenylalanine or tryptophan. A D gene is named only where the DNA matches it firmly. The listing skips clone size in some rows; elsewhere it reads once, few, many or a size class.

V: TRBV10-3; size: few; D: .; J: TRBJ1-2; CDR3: CAISESLGRGHRFNYGYTF; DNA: TGTGCCATCAGTGAGTCCCTGGGCCGAGGACACCGGTTTAACTATGGCTACACCTTC
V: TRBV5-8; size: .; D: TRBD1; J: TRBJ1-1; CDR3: CASSLGTGMVMDTEAFF; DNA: TGTGCCAGCAGCTTGGGGACAGGGATGGTTATGGACACTGAAGCTTTCTTT
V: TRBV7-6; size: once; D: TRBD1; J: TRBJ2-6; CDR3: CASPNLPTKAKTGVSGANVLTF; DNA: TGTGCCAGCCCTAATTTACCTACAAAGGCGAAAACAGGGGTCTCTGGGGCCAACGTCCTGACTTTC
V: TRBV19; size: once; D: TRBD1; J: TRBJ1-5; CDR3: CASRLGQGKDQPQHF; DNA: TGTGCCAGTAGACTCGGACAGGGAAAGGATCAGCCCCAGCATTTT
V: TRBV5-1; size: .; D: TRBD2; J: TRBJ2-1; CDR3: CASSILGTSGSWDEQFF; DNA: TGCGCCAGCAGCATACTTGGGACTAGCGGGAGCTGGGATGAGCAGTTCTTC
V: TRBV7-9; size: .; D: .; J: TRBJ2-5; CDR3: CASSFGDWSQQYF; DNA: TGTGCCAGCAGCTTTGGGGACTGGTCCCAGCAGTACTTC
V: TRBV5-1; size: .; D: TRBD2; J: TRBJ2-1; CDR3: CASSLGGLVENEQFF; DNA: TGCGCCAGCAGCTTGGGGGGACTAGTAGAGAATGAGCAGTTCTTC
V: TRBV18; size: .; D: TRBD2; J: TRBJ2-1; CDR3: CASSPRGPGLAAYNEQFF; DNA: TGTGCCAGCTCACCGAGGGGGCCGGGACTAGCGGCCTACAATGAGCAGTTCTTC
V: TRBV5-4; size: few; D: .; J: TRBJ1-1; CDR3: CASSPKGKSNTEAFF; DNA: TGTGCCAGCAGCCCGAAGGGGAAATCGAACACTGAAGCTTTCTTT
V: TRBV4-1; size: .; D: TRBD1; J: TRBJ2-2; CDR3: CASSQRDRDRDGELFF; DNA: TGCGCCAGCAGCCAACGGGACAGGGATCGGGACGGGGAGCTGTTTTTT
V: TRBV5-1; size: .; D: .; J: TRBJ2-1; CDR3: CASSAGGSYNEQFF; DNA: TGCGCCAGCAGCGCCGGGGGATCCTACAATGAGCAGTTCTTC
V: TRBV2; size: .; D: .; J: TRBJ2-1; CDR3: CASSAQPRAYNEQFF; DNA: TGTGCCAGCAGTGCTCAGCCCAGGGCCTACAATGAGCAGTTCTTC
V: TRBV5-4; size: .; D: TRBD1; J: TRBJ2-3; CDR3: CASSLVGTGSTDTQYF; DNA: TGTGCCAGCAGCTTGGTTGGGACAGGGTCAACAGATACGCAGTATTTT
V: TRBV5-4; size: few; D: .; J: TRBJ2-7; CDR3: CASSQDASLAAYEQYF; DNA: TGTGCCAGCAGCCAAGACGCTAGCCTTGCGGCCTACGAGCAGTACTTC
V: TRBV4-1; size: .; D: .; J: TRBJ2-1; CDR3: CASSQDVGHTFNEQFF; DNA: TGCGCCAGCAGCCAAGATGTGGGGCACACTTTCAATGAGCAGTTCTTC
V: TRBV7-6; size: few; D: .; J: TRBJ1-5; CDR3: CASSLVGGRSNQPQHF; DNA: TGTGCCAGCAGCTTAGTCGGAGGGCGTAGCAATCAGCCCCAGCATTTT
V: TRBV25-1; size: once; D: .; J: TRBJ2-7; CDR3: CASTDSYRYEQYF; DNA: TGTGCCAGCACAGACAGCTACCGCTACGAGCAGTACTTC
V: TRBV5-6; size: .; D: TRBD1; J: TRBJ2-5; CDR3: CASSLPRGRETQYF; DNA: TGTGCCAGCAGCTTGCCCAGGGGGCGCGAGACCCAGTACTTC
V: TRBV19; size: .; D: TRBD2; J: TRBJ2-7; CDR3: CASSISTSGSEQYF; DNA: TGTGCCAGTAGTATCAGTACTAGCGGGAGCGAGCAGTACTTC
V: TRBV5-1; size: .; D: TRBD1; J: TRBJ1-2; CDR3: CASSLPTGGVDGYTF; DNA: TGCGCCAGCAGCCTCCCGACAGGGGGCGTCGATGGCTACACCTTC
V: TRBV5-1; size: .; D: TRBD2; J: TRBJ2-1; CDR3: CASSWGLAGEHEQFF; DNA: TGCGCCAGCAGCTGGGGACTAGCGGGAGAGCATGAGCAGTTCTTC
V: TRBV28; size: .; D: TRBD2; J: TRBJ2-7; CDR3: CASSSWGGLAGGPSYEQYF; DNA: TGTGCCAGCAGCTCTTGGGGGGGACTAGCGGGAGGGCCATCGTACGAGCAGTACTTC
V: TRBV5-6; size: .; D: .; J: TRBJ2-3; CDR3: CASSRTGTQYF; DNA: TGTGCCAGCAGCCGCACAGGTACGCAGTATTTT
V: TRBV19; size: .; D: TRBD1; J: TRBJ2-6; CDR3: CASSTPGQGAGGANVLTF; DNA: TGTGCCAGTAGTACTCCGGGACAGGGGGCGGGTGGGGCCAACGTCCTGACTTTC
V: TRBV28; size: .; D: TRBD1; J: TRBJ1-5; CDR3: CASSYAGGGQPQHF; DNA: TGTGCCAGCAGTTATGCAGGGGGCGGTCAGCCCCAGCATTTT
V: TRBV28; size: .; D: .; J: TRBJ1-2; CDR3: CASSPYGYTF; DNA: TGTGCCAGCAGCCCTTATGGCTACACCTTC
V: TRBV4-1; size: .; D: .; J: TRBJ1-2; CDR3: CASSQLQVFGGYTF; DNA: TGCGCCAGCAGCCAATTACAGGTTTTCGGGGGCTACACCTTC
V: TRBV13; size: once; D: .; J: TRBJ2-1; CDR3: CASRELSVHNEQFF; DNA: TGTGCCAGCCGCGAGCTAAGCGTCCACAATGAGCAGTTCTTC
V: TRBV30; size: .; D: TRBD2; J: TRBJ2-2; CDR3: CAWKYEGGIPGELFF; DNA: TGTGCCTGGAAGTATGAGGGAGGGATCCCCGGGGAGCTGTTTTTT
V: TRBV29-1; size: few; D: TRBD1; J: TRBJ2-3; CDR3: CSVEGTGEADTQYF; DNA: TGCAGCGTTGAAGGGACAGGGGAAGCAGATACGCAGTATTTT
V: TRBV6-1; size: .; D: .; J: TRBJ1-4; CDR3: CASGREANEKLFF; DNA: TGTGCCAGCGGCAGGGAGGCTAATGAAAAACTGTTTTTT
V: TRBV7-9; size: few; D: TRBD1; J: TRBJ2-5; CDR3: CASSSRGPETQYF; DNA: TGTGCCAGCAGCTCCAGGGGGCCGGAGACCCAGTACTTC
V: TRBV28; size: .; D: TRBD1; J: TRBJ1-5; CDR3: CASSPRQGRQPQHF; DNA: TGTGCCAGCAGCCCTAGACAGGGGAGGCAGCCCCAGCATTTT
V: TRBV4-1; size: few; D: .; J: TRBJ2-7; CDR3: CASSQEKLVYEQYF; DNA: TGCGCCAGCAGCCAAGAGAAGCTGGTCTACGAGCAGTACTTC
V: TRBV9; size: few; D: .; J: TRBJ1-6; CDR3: CASSASGAIGDSPLHF; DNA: TGTGCCAGCAGCGCTTCAGGGGCCATTGGAGATTCACCCCTCCACTTT
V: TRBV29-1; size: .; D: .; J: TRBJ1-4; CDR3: CSVATGRGKLFF; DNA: TGCAGCGTAGCGACAGGACGCGGTAAACTGTTTTTT
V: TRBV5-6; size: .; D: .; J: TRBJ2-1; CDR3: CASSWGRNEQFF; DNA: TGTGCCAGCAGCTGGGGGAGGAATGAGCAGTTCTTC
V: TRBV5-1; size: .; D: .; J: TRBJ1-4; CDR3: CASSLEGALYEKLFF; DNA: TGCGCCAGCAGCTTGGAAGGGGCCTTATATGAAAAACTGTTTTTT
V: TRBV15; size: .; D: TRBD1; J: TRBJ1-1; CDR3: CATSSGDRGKAEAFF; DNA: TGTGCCACCAGCAGTGGGGACAGGGGCAAGGCTGAAGCTTTCTTT
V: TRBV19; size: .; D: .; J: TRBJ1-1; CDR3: CASSIRGVHTEAFF; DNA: TGTGCCAGTAGTATCAGGGGTGTACACACTGAAGCTTTCTTT
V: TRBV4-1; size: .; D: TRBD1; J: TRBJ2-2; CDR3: CASSQVPGGNTGELFF; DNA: TGCGCCAGCAGCCAAGTCCCAGGGGGAAACACCGGGGAGCTGTTTTTT
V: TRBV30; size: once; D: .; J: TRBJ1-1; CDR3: CAWSFRGVVGTEAFF; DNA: TGTGCCTGGAGTTTCAGGGGAGTGGTGGGCACTGAAGCTTTCTTT
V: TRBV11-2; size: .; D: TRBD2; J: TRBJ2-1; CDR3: CASSLDGSGRGNEQFF; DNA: TGTGCCAGCAGCTTAGATGGTAGCGGGAGGGGCAATGAGCAGTTCTTC
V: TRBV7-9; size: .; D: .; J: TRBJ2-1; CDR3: CASSLVARLGEQFF; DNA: TGTGCCAGCAGCTTAGTCGCAAGACTAGGGGAGCAGTTCTTC
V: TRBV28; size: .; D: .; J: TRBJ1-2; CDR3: CASRVSLNYGYTF; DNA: TGTGCCAGCAGGGTGTCCCTAAACTATGGCTACACCTTC
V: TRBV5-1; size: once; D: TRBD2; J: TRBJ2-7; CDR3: CASSFSGSWNEQYF; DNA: TGCGCCAGCAGCTTTAGCGGGAGTTGGAACGAGCAGTACTTC